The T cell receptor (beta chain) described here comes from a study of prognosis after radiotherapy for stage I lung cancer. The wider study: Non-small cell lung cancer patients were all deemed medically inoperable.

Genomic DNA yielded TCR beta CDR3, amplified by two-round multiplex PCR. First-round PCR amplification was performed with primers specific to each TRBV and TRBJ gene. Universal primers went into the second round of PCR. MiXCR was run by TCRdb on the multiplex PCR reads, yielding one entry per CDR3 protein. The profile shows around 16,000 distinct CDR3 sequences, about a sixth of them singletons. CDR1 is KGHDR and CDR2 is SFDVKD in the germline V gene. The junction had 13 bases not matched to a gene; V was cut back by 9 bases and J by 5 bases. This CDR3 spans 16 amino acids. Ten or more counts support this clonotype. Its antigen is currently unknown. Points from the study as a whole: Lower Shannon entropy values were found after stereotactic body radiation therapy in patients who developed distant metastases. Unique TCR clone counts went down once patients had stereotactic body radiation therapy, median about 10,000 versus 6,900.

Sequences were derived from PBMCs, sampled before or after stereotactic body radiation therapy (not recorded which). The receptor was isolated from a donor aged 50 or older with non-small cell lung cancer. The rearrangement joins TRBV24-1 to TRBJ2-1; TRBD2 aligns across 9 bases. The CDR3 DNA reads TGTGCCACCGAAGGGACTAGCCCGGGGAGGGACAATGAGCAGTTCTTC. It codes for CATEGTSPGRDNEQFF.